This is a list of T cell receptor beta chains from one sample in a study of shared clonotypes between healthy human individuals. Using immunoSEQ multiplex PCR, the repertoire was profiled, and TCRdb retains in-frame clones only, with some absent. In the table there are approximately 640,000 clones, 90% of which are singletons. The sequenced sample consisted of memory CD8+ T cells from PBMCs. The receptors originated from a man in his late teens or twenties in good health. Some clones in this sample may be carry-over from other donors' samples. CDR3s include the opening cysteine and the closing phenylalanine or tryptophan. Fields, in order: CDR3 DNA, CDR3 protein, V gene, J gene, D gene, clone size. A D gene is named only where the DNA matches it firmly. Size is stated for part of the rows, as once, few or many counts, or as a class when the clone is expanded.

TGTGCCAGTAGTATATTGGGGACAGCAGGAGAGACCCAGTACTTC,CASSILGTAGETQYF,TRBV19,TRBJ2-5,TRBD1,-
TGTGCCAGCAGCTTGAGAGGTAATAGCGAGCAGTACTTC,CASSLRGNSEQYF,TRBV5-4,TRBJ2-7,-,-
TGTGCCAGCAGCCCAGCTAAAGGCACTGAAGCTTTCTTT,CASSPAKGTEAFF,TRBV7-9,TRBJ1-1,-,-
TGTGCCAGCAATCCACAGGTTGGGTCCACTGAAGCTTTCTTT,CASNPQVGSTEAFF,TRBV6-5,TRBJ1-1,-,-
TGTGCCAGCAGTTTAATGGGACAGGGCTACGAGCAGTACTTC,CASSLMGQGYEQYF,TRBV27,TRBJ2-7,TRBD1,-
TGCGCCAGCAGACTGACCGTACAGGGGTATGGCTACACCTTC,CASRLTVQGYGYTF,TRBV5-1,TRBJ1-2,TRBD1,-
TGTGCCAGCAGTGGATGGGACGAGGGGACCTACAATGAGCAGTTCTTC,CASSGWDEGTYNEQFF,TRBV25-1,TRBJ2-1,-,once
TGTGCCAGCAGCCGACAGGGACCTTTATACGAGCAGTACTTC,CASSRQGPLYEQYF,TRBV5-6,TRBJ2-7,TRBD1,-
TGTGCCAGCAGCCCCCTCCGGAGCTACGAGCAGTACTTC,CASSPLRSYEQYF,TRBV7-2,TRBJ2-7,-,-
TGCGCCAGCAGCTCCTACAGGGACGGCCGAAGCTCCTACAATGAGCAGTTCTTC,CASSSYRDGRSSYNEQFF,TRBV5-1,TRBJ2-1,-,few
TGTGCCAGCAGTAACCGGGACAGGGGGCGTCTCGAGCAGTACTTC,CASSNRDRGRLEQYF,TRBV6-5,TRBJ2-7,TRBD1,many
TGTGCCAGCAGCCCGGCCACTAGCGGTTCCGGGGAGCTGTTTTTT,CASSPATSGSGELFF,TRBV9,TRBJ2-2,TRBD2,-
TGTGCCAGCAGCTCAAACAGGGTTGAGCAGTTCTTC,CASSSNRVEQFF,TRBV7-9,TRBJ2-1,-,-
TGCGCCAGCACCAAGGGGGGGACAGGAACTGGCTCTGGGGCCAACGTCCTGACTTTC,CASTKGGTGTGSGANVLTF,TRBV10-2,TRBJ2-6,-,-